This entry lists 4 T cell receptor beta chains sequenced from one sample in a study of blood T cell repertoires in COVID-19. The table came from immunoSEQ multiplex PCR; TCRdb's copy has only in-frame clones and leaves some out. The table lists roughly 150,000 clones, 85% to 90% of them singletons. Source material: peripheral blood. The receptors were gathered from a man at least 80 years old with acute or convalescent COVID-19.

This clone came up a few times. The rearrangement links TRBV3-1 (or the pseudogene TRBV3-2) to TRBJ1-1; perhaps TRBD1 as D (6 bases). Trimming shortened V by 5 bases and J by 6 bases, and 10 bases separated the two germline ends. The CDR3 is 12 residues long. The germline CDR1 and CDR2 sequences are LGHDT and YNNKEL (reference sequence). This CDR3 is CASSNRASEAFF. The CDR3 DNA follows: TGTGCCAGCAGCAACAGGGCTTCTGAAGCTTTCTTT.

The genes are TRBV2 and TRBJ2-1; weak D call: TRBD1 (6 bases). This CDR3 contains 11 residues. Germline V gene data show CDR1 as SNHLY and CDR2 as FYNNEI. V was clipped by 6 bases and J by 13 bases, with 13 bases between them. DNA of the CDR3: TGTGCCAGCAGCGTTGACAGGCGACAGTTCTTC. This sequence encodes CASSVDRRQFF.

V is TRBV5-5 and J is TRBJ2-1; no reliable D call. From germline, CDR1 is SGHKS and CDR2 YYEKEE (reference sequence). The CDR3 consists of 14 residues. Trimming stripped 0 bases from V and 8 bases from J, with 12 bases between. The CDR3 DNA is TGTGCCAGCAGCTTGGTCGAGATGGGCTATGAGCAGTTCTTC. The encoded protein is CASSLVEMGYEQFF.

The gene calls are TRBV7-2 and TRBJ2-3; 8 nucleotides match TRBD2. This CDR3 comprises 16 residues. The germline V gene has CDR1 SGHTA and CDR2 FQGNSA. After removal of 1 base from V and 0 bases from J, the junction contained 3 bases not matched to a gene. The CDR3 DNA is TGTGCCAGCAGCTTAGGACTAGCGCAGAGCACAGATACGCAGTATTTT. This gives the protein CASSLGLAQSTDTQYF.